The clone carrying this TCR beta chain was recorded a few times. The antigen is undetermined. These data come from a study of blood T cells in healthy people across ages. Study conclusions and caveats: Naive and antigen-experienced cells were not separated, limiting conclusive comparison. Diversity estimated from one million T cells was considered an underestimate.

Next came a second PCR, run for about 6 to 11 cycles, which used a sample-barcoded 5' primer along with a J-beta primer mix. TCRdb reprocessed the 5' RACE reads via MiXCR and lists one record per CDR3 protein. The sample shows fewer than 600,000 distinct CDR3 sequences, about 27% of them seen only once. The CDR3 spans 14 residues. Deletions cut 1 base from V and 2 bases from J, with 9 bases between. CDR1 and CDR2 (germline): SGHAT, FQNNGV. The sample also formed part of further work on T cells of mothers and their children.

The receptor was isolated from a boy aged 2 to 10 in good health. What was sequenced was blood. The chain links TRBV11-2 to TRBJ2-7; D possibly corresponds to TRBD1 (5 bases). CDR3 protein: CASSLAAGTYEQYF. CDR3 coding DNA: TGTGCCAGCAGCTTAGCCGCAGGGACCTACGAGCAGTACTTC.